One and the same sample provided the 15 T cell receptor beta chains below, sequenced in a study of T cell responses to AZD1222 COVID-19 vaccine. This table comes from immunoSEQ multiplex PCR, and its TCRdb copy is limited to in-frame clones, with some not included. The sample shows around 150,000 clones, approximately 92% of them seen only once. The starting material was peripheral blood, obtained 28 days after the second AZD1222 dose. These receptors all come from an adult who received the AZD1222 COVID-19 vaccine.

J is TRBJ1-4 and V is TRBV6-5; perhaps TRBD1 as D (5 bases). Germline CDR1 is MNHEY and CDR2 is SVGAGI. The CDR3 has 14 residues. V was clipped by 6 bases and J by 8 bases, with 16 bases between them. CDR3 region: CASSLGGGEEKLFF. The CDR3 DNA reads TGTGCCAGCAGCCTCGGCGGGGGTGAGGAAAAACTGTTTTTT.

The chain carries TRBV19 and TRBJ1-1; tentatively, D is TRBD1 (6 bases). There are 15 residues in the CDR3. Germline V gene sequence: CDR1 LNHDA, CDR2 SQIVND (reference sequence). Deletions cut 1 base from V and 1 base from J, with 10 bases between. The CDR3 loop reads CASSIGRQANTEAFF. CDR3 DNA: TGTGCCAGTAGTATAGGTCGACAGGCGAACACTGAAGCTTTCTTT.

The J gene is TRBJ1-4, the V gene TRBV10-3, with D possibly matching TRBD1 (5 bases). The germline V gene encodes CDR1 ENHRY and CDR2 SYGVKD. The V end lost 2 bases, the J end lost 8 bases, and 15 bases lay between the germline ends. The CDR3 spans 15 residues. The CDR3 sequence: CAISEMQGPREKLFF. CDR3 sequence (DNA): TGTGCCATCAGTGAGATGCAGGGCCCACGAGAAAAACTGTTTTTT.

J is TRBJ2-3 and V is TRBV3-1 (or the pseudogene TRBV3-2), with a weak D call TRBD1 (6 bases). The germline V and J ends were trimmed by 1 base and 6 bases, with 14 bases remaining between them. There are 15 residues in the CDR3. CDR1 is LGHDT and CDR2 is YNNKEL in the germline V gene (reference sequence). The CDR3 is CASSQVGTSVDTQYF. For the CDR3, the DNA is TGTGCCAGCAGCCAAGTCGGGACATCAGTCGATACGCAGTATTTT.

This sequence joins TRBV15 and TRBJ2-5; 9 nucleotides align to TRBD1. Trimming removed 3 bases from V and 4 bases from J; junction bases left unmatched: 9. Germline V gene data show CDR1 as LNHNV and CDR2 as YYDKDF (reference sequence). This CDR3 comprises 16 residues. CDR3 bases: TGTGCCACCAGCAGGGAGTCCGGGACAGGGACAGAGACCCAGTACTTC. It encodes CATSRESGTGTETQYF.

The chain uses TRBV28 and TRBJ2-3; TRBD2 aligns across 14 bases. The CDR3 loop spans 15 amino acids. The V segment lost 8 bases and the J segment 3 bases; nucleotides outside the gene matches: 4. Looked up from germline, CDR1 is MDHEN and CDR2 is SYDVKM. CDR3: CASGTSGSSTDTQYF. The CDR3 nucleotides read TGTGCCAGCGGGACTAGCGGGAGTAGTACAGATACGCAGTATTTT. The variable domain in full, with the rest retrieved from reference TRBV28 and TRBJ2-3, is DVKVTQSSRYLVKRTGEKVFLECVQDMDHENMFWYRQDPGLGLRLIYFSYDVKMKEKGDIPEGYSVSREKKERFSLILESASTNQTSMYLCASGTSGSSTDTQYFGPGTRLTVL.

The chain carries TRBV7-9 and TRBJ1-3; no firm D call. Trimming left V 0 bases short and J 2 bases short, with 11 bases between. CDR1 SEHNR and CDR2 FQNEAQ come from the germline V gene (reference sequence). This CDR3 is built from 16 residues. The CDR3 here is CASSLAGIDAGNTIYF. For the CDR3, the DNA is TGTGCCAGCAGCTTAGCTGGGATCGATGCTGGAAACACCATATATTTT.

CDR3: CASSLRDSYGYTF. CDR3 nucleotide sequence: TGTGCCAGCAGTTTAAGGGATAGCTATGGCTACACCTTC. This rearrangement joins TRBV28 to TRBJ1-2; D gene unclear. Trimming stripped 2 bases from V and 4 bases from J, with 8 bases between. CDR3 length: 13 amino acids. The germline V gene has CDR1 MDHEN and CDR2 SYDVKM.

This chain joins TRBV27 and TRBJ2-5; 8 positions agree with TRBD2. With V trimmed by 4 bases and J by 4 bases, 8 bases remained unmatched. Germline assignment: CDR1 MNHEY and CDR2 SMNVEV (reference sequence). The CDR3 contains 15 residues. CDR3 nucleotide sequence: TGTGCCAGCAGTTCCCCTCGCCTAGCGGGAGAGACCCAGTACTTC. Its protein product is CASSSPRLAGETQYF.

The chain couples TRBV7-8 to TRBJ2-7; D unresolved. The CDR3 runs to 15 residues. CDR1 and CDR2 from the germline V gene are SGHVS and FQNEAQ. V was cut by 7 bases and J by 3 bases, with 19 bases left in between. The CDR3 DNA sequence: TGTGCCAGCACCCCTTCCACGGGCTCCCTCTACGAGCAGTACTTC. It codes for CASTPSTGSLYEQYF.

The V and J genes are TRBV19 and TRBJ2-7; 7 nucleotides match TRBD1. The CDR3 has 15 residues. With 1 base clipped from V and 3 bases from J, the junction kept 6 bases outside the gene matches. In germline, CDR1 is LNHDA, CDR2 SQIVND (reference sequence). The CDR3 region is CASSIGGTALYEQYF. The CDR3 DNA reads as TGTGCCAGTAGTATAGGGGGGACAGCACTCTACGAGCAGTACTTC.

This clone appeared once. The chain is built from TRBV20-1 and TRBJ2-1; 8 bases are shared with TRBD2. V was pared by 3 bases and J by 6 bases, with 7 bases of the junction left unmatched. Germline V gives CDR1 DFQATT, CDR2 SNEGSKA (reference sequence). This CDR3 contains 14 residues. In nucleotides, the CDR3 is TGCAGTGCTAGTATCGGGACTAGTATCAATGAGCAGTTCTTC. This sequence encodes CSASIGTSINEQFF.

This chain uses TRBV27 with TRBJ2-7, with 10 bases aligning to TRBD2. V was pared by 3 bases and J by 3 bases, with 2 bases of the junction left unmatched. From germline, CDR1 is MNHEY and CDR2 SMNVEV (reference sequence). CDR3 length: 14 amino acids. The CDR3 coding sequence is TGTGCCAGCAGTTTGAGCGGGGGGGTCTACGAGCAGTACTTC. Its translation is CASSLSGGVYEQYF.

The rearrangement links TRBV18 to TRBJ2-1, with a tentative D call TRBD2 (5 bases). This CDR3 has 14 residues. Deletions cut 4 bases from V and 5 bases from J, with 12 bases between. Germline CDR1 and CDR2: KGHSH and LQKENI. The CDR3: CASSRAVFDNEQFF. In DNA, the CDR3 is TGTGCCAGCTCACGAGCGGTATTCGACAATGAGCAGTTCTTC.

The chain uses TRBV9 and TRBJ2-1, with D possibly TRBD1 on 6 matching bases. Germline CDR1 and CDR2: SGDLS and YYNGEE. The CDR3 sequence is 11 residues long. Trimming removed 4 bases at V and 10 bases at J, with 9 bases between. The CDR3 DNA reads as TGTGCCAGCAGCCCAGGGGTGGAGCAGTTCTTC. Translating gives CASSPGVEQFF.